This T cell receptor beta chain was sequenced for a study of blood T cell repertoires in COVID-19. Study-wide context: Both acute and convalescent COVID-19 samples were obtained from the United States, Italy and Spain. Nucleic acid was either cDNA or gDNA, and it came from T cells, B-cell-depleted T cells, or PBMCs.

Original methodology: Reference gene primer amplification gave estimated nucleated cell counts. The protocol was immunoSEQ multiplex PCR, while the TCRdb copy is restricted to in-frame clones and leaves out a portion. V and J calls and clone size are as listed in that table; D and trimming were resolved from the DNA. The sample consists of around 200,000 clones, 85% to 90% of them appearing once. The V end was cut by 3 bases, the J end by 4 bases, with 19 bases between. Germline assignment: CDR1 SGHRS and CDR2 YFSETQ. The CDR3 covers 16 residues. The origin of this receptor is a woman between 45 and 65 years old with acute or convalescent COVID-19. What was sequenced was peripheral blood. This chain uses TRBV5-1 with TRBJ1-1; a weak D match, TRBD1 (6 bases). CDR3 DNA sequence: TGCGCCAGCAGCTCCCAGACTCTGGGGGCTTCCACTGAAGCTTTCTTT. Encoded protein: CASSSQTLGASTEAFF.